These 28 T cell receptor beta chains came from one sample sequenced in a study of vaccination and CD4 T cells after COVID-19. Documented treatment: approximately 9-day PBMC culture with coronavirus spike peptide pools or control peptides (ViraFEST assay). The Oncomine TCR Beta short-read assay sequenced DNA from cultured CD4+ T cells. TCRdb re-analysed the PCR reads in MiXCR, keeping a single row per CDR3 protein. The sample lists roughly 20,000 distinct CDR3 sequences, over 45% occurring once. Which antigens these TCRs recognize remains unknown. Input material: CD4+ T cells from blood, cultured in vitro. The receptor source for this set is a human donor who had recovered from COVID-19.

This sequence joins TRBV28 and TRBJ2-7; perhaps TRBD2 as D (7 bases). The CDR3 covers 15 residues. Germline CDR1 and CDR2: MDHEN and SYDVKM. Trimming shortened V by 7 bases and J by 2 bases, and 18 bases separated the two germline ends. The CDR3 DNA reads TGTGCCAGCAAACGAGCGGGGACAAACCCCTACGAGCAGTACTTC. This sequence encodes CASKRAGTNPYEQYF.

The CDR3 nucleotides are TGTGCCAGCAGCTTAGGGGGCTCCCCAAGGGAGCTGTTTTTT. Translation: CASSLGGSPRELFF. This chain joins TRBV11-2 and TRBJ2-2; D possibly corresponds to TRBD1 (5 bases). Germline lookup yields CDR1 SGHAT and CDR2 FQNNGV. V dropped 1 base and J dropped 9 bases, with 12 bases sitting between them. The CDR3 length is 14 residues.

The chain couples TRBV7-9 to TRBJ1-3, with D perhaps matching TRBD1 (5 bases). This CDR3 has 13 residues. V was clipped by 6 bases and J by 2 bases, with 8 bases between them. CDR1 is SEHNR, CDR2 FQNEAQ, per germline (reference sequence). CDR3 protein: CASSGGAGNTIYF. The CDR3 DNA follows: TGTGCCAGCAGTGGGGGAGCTGGAAACACCATATATTTT.

V and J are TRBV20-1 and TRBJ2-2; 9 bases line up with TRBD2. The CDR3 covers 16 residues. The V and J ends lost 5 bases and 7 bases, in that order; junction bases with no gene match: 14. Germline V CDR1 and CDR2: DFQATT, SNEGSKA (reference sequence). CDR3 sequence reads: CSAHAPGLARDGELFF. CDR3 bases: TGCAGTGCTCATGCTCCGGGACTAGCTAGAGACGGGGAGCTGTTTTTT.

This clonotype came up a few times. V usage is TRBV7-9 and J usage is TRBJ1-3; tentatively, D is TRBD1 (5 bases). V dropped 5 bases and J dropped 3 bases, with 17 bases sitting between them. Per the germline V gene, CDR1 is SEHNR and CDR2 is FQNEAQ (reference sequence). This CDR3 region has 16 residues. The CDR3 spells CASSPSGALRGNTIYF. The CDR3 nucleotides are TGTGCCAGCAGCCCAAGTGGGGCCCTACGTGGAAACACCATATATTTT.

J is TRBJ2-3 and V is TRBV6-2 or TRBV6-3; TRBD1 matches at 11 bases. The length of the CDR3 is 14 residues. Germline loops: CDR1 MNHEY, CDR2 SVGEGT. V was pared by 7 bases and J by 4 bases, with 4 bases of the junction left unmatched. The CDR3 reads CASTPGQGADTQYF. CDR3 DNA sequence: TGTGCCAGCACTCCGGGACAGGGGGCAGATACGCAGTATTTT.

This rearrangement joins TRBV2 to TRBJ1-1; 7 bases are a match to TRBD1. There are 13 residues in the CDR3. The germline CDR1 and CDR2 sequences are SNHLY and FYNNEI. The V and J ends lost 7 bases and 1 base, in that order; junction bases with no gene match: 3. CDR3 loop: CASNRGPNTEAFF. CDR3 in DNA: TGTGCCAGCAATAGGGGGCCGAACACTGAAGCTTTCTTT. The full variable domain, rest sourced from reference TRBV2 and TRBJ1-1, is EPEVTQTPSHQVTQMGQEVILRCVPISNHLYFYWYRQILGQKVEFLVSFYNNEISEKSEIFDDQFSVERPDGSNFTLKIRSTKLEDSAMYFCASNRGPNTEAFFGQGTRLTVV.

V is TRBV20-1 and J is TRBJ1-1; D not resolved. CDR3 size: 14 residues. Deletions cut 3 bases from V and 3 bases from J, with 14 bases between. CDR1 and CDR2 from the germline V gene are DFQATT and SNEGSKA (reference sequence). This CDR3 reads CSASLRWGDTEAFF. Here the CDR3 DNA reads TGCAGTGCTAGTTTAAGGTGGGGAGACACTGAAGCTTTCTTT.

The V and J genes are TRBV6-4 and TRBJ2-5, with TRBD1 matching 8 bases. The CDR3 length is 13 residues. Germline CDR1 and CDR2: MRHNA and SNTAGT. V lost 2 bases to trimming and J lost 4 bases; unmatched junction nucleotides: 0. The CDR3 region is CASSDDRGETQYF. CDR3 coding DNA: TGTGCCAGCAGTGACGACAGGGGAGAGACCCAGTACTTC.

This chain joins TRBV5-1 and TRBJ1-3, with D possibly matching TRBD1 (5 bases). V gave up 4 bases and J gave up 4 bases, with 9 bases separating them. Germline V lookup: CDR1 SGHRS, CDR2 YFSETQ. The CDR3 sequence is 13 residues long. This CDR3 is CASSVNRGNTIYF. The CDR3 DNA reads TGCGCCAGCAGCGTGAACAGGGGAAACACCATATATTTT.

The V gene is TRBV14, the J gene TRBJ2-3, with no clear D. The CDR3 runs 12 residues. The V end was cut by 6 bases, the J end by 3 bases, with 7 bases between. Germline assignment: CDR1 SGHDN and CDR2 FVKESK. CDR3 sequence reads: CASSFSTDTQYF. As DNA, the CDR3 is TGTGCCAGCAGTTTCTCTACAGATACGCAGTATTTT.

The chain uses TRBV5-1 and TRBJ2-1, with a possible D match to TRBD2 (5 bases). Germline assignment: CDR1 SGHRS and CDR2 YFSETQ. The CDR3 is 14 residues long. Trimming took 4 bases from V and 10 from J, leaving 18 bases between them. Here the CDR3 DNA reads TGCGCCAGCAGCCTCCTGGCGGAGGCTGGAGAGCAGTTCTTC. This translates into CASSLLAEAGEQFF. The full variable domain, completed using reference TRBV5-1 and TRBJ2-1, is KAGVTQTPRYLIKTRGQQVTLSCSPISGHRSVSWYQQTPGQGLQFLFEYFSETQRNKGNFPGRFSGRQFSNSRSEMNVSTLELGDSALYLCASSLLAEAGEQFFGPGTRLTVL.

A few counts support this clonotype. In nucleotides, the CDR3 is TGTGCCAGCCAGACAGGGACCGGCAATCAGCCCCAGCATTTT. Protein: CASQTGTGNQPQHF. The gene calls are TRBV2 and TRBJ1-5; 7 bases are shared with TRBD1. There are 14 residues in the CDR3. V shed 8 bases, J shed 2 bases, and the junction held 6 bases outside the gene matches. The germline V gene has CDR1 SNHLY and CDR2 FYNNEI.

CDR3 bases: TGTGCCTGGAGTAAACAGGGCCACCCTGGAAACACCATATATTTT. Its translation is CAWSKQGHPGNTIYF. The chain couples TRBV30 to TRBJ1-3; TRBD1 might be the D (6 bases). Deletions cut 2 bases from V and 2 bases from J, with 13 bases between. The CDR3 length is 15 residues. CDR1 is GTSNPN, CDR2 SVGIG, per germline (reference sequence).

This chain links TRBV2 with TRBJ2-7, with 7 bases identical to TRBD2. The J call is in doubt because the DNA end fits TRBJ2-5 better. Germline CDR1 and CDR2: SNHLY and FYNNEI. The CDR3 sequence is 12 residues long. The CDR3, as DNA: TGTGCCAGCGGGCTAGCGGAAGAGACCCAGTACTTC. Residues: CASGLAEETQYF.

The rearrangement joins TRBV5-1 to TRBJ1-1, with 7 bases that match TRBD1. After removal of 2 bases from V and 0 bases from J, the junction contained 7 bases not matched to a gene. Germline V gene data show CDR1 as SGHRS and CDR2 as YFSETQ. This CDR3 is 16 amino acids long. CDR3 bases: TGCGCCAGCAGCTTATCCGGGACAGCAATGAACACTGAAGCTTTCTTT. Translating gives CASSLSGTAMNTEAFF.

This sequence joins TRBV20-1 and TRBJ1-2, with 9 bases that match TRBD1. With 6 bases clipped from V and 5 bases from J, the junction kept 4 bases outside the gene matches. There are 12 residues in the CDR3. Per germline, CDR1 DFQATT and CDR2 SNEGSKA (reference sequence). In nucleotides, the CDR3 is TGCAGTGCCGGGGACAGGGATTATGGCTACACCTTC. Translated, it gives CSAGDRDYGYTF.

The chain carries TRBV4-1 and TRBJ1-5; D is unclear. V was clipped by 0 bases and J by 6 bases, with 6 bases between them. The CDR3 contains 13 residues. CDR1 is MGHRA and CDR2 is YSYEKL in the germline V gene. CDR3 nucleotide sequence: TGCGCCAGCAGCCAAGATCAAGGTCAGCCCCAGCATTTT. Amino acid sequence: CASSQDQGQPQHF.

The chain has TRBV5-1 and TRBJ2-7; either TRBD1 or TRBD2 may supply D (6 bases each). Germline assignment: CDR1 SGHRS and CDR2 YFSETQ. V lost 2 bases, J lost 3 bases, and 9 bases lay in between. This CDR3 comprises 13 residues. CDR3 nucleotide sequence: TGCGCCAGCAGCTTAAGGGGGGACTACGAGCAGTACTTC. Its protein is CASSLRGDYEQYF.

The gene calls are TRBV20-1 and TRBJ1-6, with TRBD1 matching 7 bases. The CDR3 length is 14 residues. After removal of 4 bases from V and 3 bases from J, the junction contained 3 bases not matched to a gene. Germline V gene data show CDR1 as DFQATT and CDR2 as SNEGSKA (reference sequence). The CDR3 is CSATRQGYNSPLHF. CDR3 coding DNA: TGCAGTGCTACTCGACAGGGCTATAATTCACCCCTCCACTTT.

With regard to this clonotype: It is unclear where the CDR3 begins or ends on the DNA, so no DNA is shown, and the CDR3 is as TCRdb lists it. The rearrangement joins TRBV10-1 to TRBJ1-5. The CDR3 comprises 22 residues, both ends counted. Germline V CDR1 and CDR2: WNHNN, SYGVQD (reference sequence). The CDR3: CASTNQTSMYLCASSSTRPQHF.

This sequence joins TRBV6-1 and TRBJ2-3; 8 bases align to TRBD2. V was pared by 6 bases and J by 0 bases, with 5 bases of the junction left unmatched. Germline values: CDR1 MNHNS, CDR2 SASEGT. The CDR3 has 15 amino acids. CDR3 coding DNA: TGTGCCAGCAGACGCCAGCGGGGGAGCACAGATACGCAGTATTTT. Amino acids: CASRRQRGSTDTQYF.

The chain links TRBV9 to TRBJ2-5; 8 nucleotides match TRBD1. The germline CDR1 and CDR2 sequences are SGDLS and YYNGEE. The J segment lost 6 bases and the V segment lost 3 bases, leaving 7 bases of the junction unmatched. This CDR3 is 14 amino acids long. CDR3 sequence (DNA): TGTGCCAGCAGCGCCAGGACAGGGACAAAGACCCAGTACTTC. Translation gives CASSARTGTKTQYF. The whole variable domain, filled in from reference TRBV9 and TRBJ2-5, reads DSGVTQTPKHLITATGQRVTLRCSPRSGDLSVYWYQQSLDQGLQFLIQYYNGEERAKGNILERFSAQQFPDLHSELNLSSLELGDSALYFCASSARTGTKTQYFGPGTRLLVL.

In its sample, this clonotype was seen a few times. The chain combines TRBV7-9 with TRBJ1-1; perhaps TRBD1 as D (5 bases). Trimming removed 10 bases at V and 3 bases at J, with 21 bases between. Per the germline V gene, CDR1 is SEHNR and CDR2 is FQNEAQ (reference sequence). This CDR3 spans 15 amino acids. Here the CDR3 DNA reads TGTGCCATCCCGCGGGGGGGGAACGACGACACTGAAGCTTTCTTT. Protein: CAIPRGGNDDTEAFF.

With regard to this clonotype: One end of the junction varies from germline; a read error may be responsible. The chain joins TRBV7-9 to TRBJ1-2, with TRBD1 matching 8 bases. Looked up from germline, CDR1 is SEHNR and CDR2 is FQNEAQ (reference sequence). The CDR3 has 13 residues. Here the CDR3 reads CASSHRQGYGYIF. The DNA of the CDR3 is TGTGCCAGCAGCCACCGACAGGGGTATGGCTACATCTTC.

This sequence joins TRBV20-1 and TRBJ1-3; TRBD1 is a possible D gene (5 bases). This CDR3 spans 18 amino acids. Germline CDR1 reads DFQATT; CDR2 reads SNEGSKA (reference sequence). V was shortened by 6 bases and J by 3 bases, with 27 bases between the two germline ends. CDR3 coding DNA: TGCAGTGCGGCACGAACGGGTGTATGGGGGGGGATTGGAAACACCATATATTTT. Amino acid sequence: CSAARTGVWGGIGNTIYF.

The genes are TRBV7-2 and TRBJ2-7; tentative D call: TRBD2 (5 bases). V gave up 1 base and J gave up 2 bases, with 12 bases separating them. Germline loops: CDR1 SGHTA, CDR2 FQGNSA. The CDR3 consists of 15 residues. CDR3 region: CASSLVPGGTYEQYF. The CDR3 nucleotides read TGTGCCAGCAGCTTAGTCCCTGGAGGCACCTACGAGCAGTACTTC.

The CDR3 nucleotides are TGTGCCAGCAGCCCAACAACGGACAGCGGAAACACCATATATTTT. It encodes CASSPTTDSGNTIYF. The chain employs TRBV6-1 and TRBJ1-3, with a possible D match to TRBD1 (6 bases). The V end was cut by 6 bases, the J end by 4 bases, with 16 bases between. CDR3 length equals 15 residues. Germline V gene lookup returns CDR1 MNHNS and CDR2 SASEGT.